This T cell receptor (beta chain) was documented in a study of CD8 T cells in ankylosing spondylitis. V lost 5 bases, J lost 0 bases, and 7 bases lay in between. This CDR3 contains 13 residues. From the 5' RACE reads, TCRdb called clonotypes with MiXCR, one entry per CDR3 protein. The profile covers roughly 260,000 distinct CDR3 sequences, with about 19% appearing a single time and roughly 8% taken by the ten largest. This clonotype was observed at least ten times. The sample taken for sequencing was blood, either unsorted or a sorted T cell fraction (not recorded which). This rearrangement joins TRBV12-3 or TRBV12-4 to TRBJ1-1; D uncertain. The TCR sequence derives from a male donor with ankylosing spondylitis or in good health (not recorded which). CDR3 sequence reads: CASSPQMNTEAFF. CDR3 nucleotide sequence: TGTGCCAGCAGTCCTCAAATGAACACTGAAGCTTTCTTT.